A selection of T cell receptor beta chains follows, all from one sample in a study of cytomegalovirus exposure and HLA in healthy donors. Libraries were prepared by immunoSEQ multiplex PCR; TCRdb keeps only in-frame clonotypes and omits some of them. This sample yields over 200,000 clones, of which roughly 91% are seen a single time; 2% to 2.5% belongs to the top ten. Material: PBMCs. All receptors derive from a woman aged 18-30 years in good health and CMV-seropositive. The CDR3 runs from the conserved cysteine through the conserved F or W. A D gene is named only where the DNA matches it firmly. Clone size appears in some rows only: once, few, many, or a class for an expanded clone.

.	TRBJ1-3	.	TRBV30	CAWSVGFSGFSGNTIYF	TGTGCCTGGAGTGTAGGGTTCAGCGGATTTTCAGGAAACACCATATATTTT
.	TRBJ2-3	TRBD2	TRBV2	CAVPSSGAGGADTQYF	TGTGCCGTACCTAGTTCTGGGGCGGGAGGCGCAGATACGCAGTATTTT
.	TRBJ2-1	TRBD2	TRBV4-1	CASSRQTSEHNEQFF	TGCGCCAGCAGCCGCCAGACTAGCGAACACAATGAGCAGTTCTTC
.	TRBJ1-2	.	TRBV5-1	CASSFGEYGYTF	TGCGCCAGCAGCTTTGGAGAATATGGCTACACCTTC
once	TRBJ2-7	TRBD2	TRBV7-6	CASSLGLAGVGSEQYF	TGTGCCAGCAGCTTAGGGCTAGCGGGAGTGGGCTCCGAGCAGTACTTC
.	TRBJ2-5	TRBD1	TRBV5-1	CASSSQGAVEETQYF	TGCGCCAGCAGCTCACAGGGGGCGGTGGAGGAGACCCAGTACTTC
once	TRBJ1-1	TRBD1	TRBV27	CASRQGAGSTEAFF	TGTGCCAGCAGACAGGGGGCAGGGAGCACTGAAGCTTTCTTT
.	TRBJ1-2	.	TRBV4-1	CASSQESALYGYTF	TGCGCCAGCAGCCAAGAATCGGCACTATATGGCTACACCTTC
.	TRBJ2-7	.	TRBV5-6	CASSLERTQYEQYF	TGTGCCAGCAGCTTAGAGAGGACTCAGTACGAGCAGTACTTC
.	TRBJ2-6	.	TRBV21-1	CASSKDKTGANVLTF	TGTGCCAGCAGCAAAGATAAAACTGGGGCCAACGTCCTGACTTTC
.	TRBJ1-5	TRBD1	TRBV23-1	CASSHTGTGASDQPQHF	TGCGCCAGCAGTCACACCGGGACAGGGGCTTCCGATCAGCCCCAGCATTTT
.	TRBJ1-2	TRBD1	TRBV4-1	CASSQALGKTGYYGYTF	TGCGCCAGCAGCCAAGCTTTAGGGAAGACAGGGTACTATGGCTACACCTTC
.	TRBJ2-2	.	TRBV5-1	CASSLPRGGAGELFF	TGCGCCAGCAGCTTGCCCCGAGGGGGGGCCGGGGAGCTGTTTTTT
.	TRBJ1-2	.	TRBV27	CASSLTNVGGYTF	TGTGCCAGCAGTTTGACCAATGTGGGCGGCTACACCTTC
.	TRBJ2-2	TRBD1	TRBV5-4	CASSLAMTGQATGELFF	TGTGCCAGCAGCTTGGCGATGACGGGACAGGCTACCGGGGAGCTGTTTTTT
.	TRBJ2-7	.	TRBV27	CASSSRGSGGPHEQYF	TGTGCCAGCAGTTCCCGGGGGAGCGGCGGGCCCCACGAGCAGTACTTC
.	TRBJ1-2	.	TRBV7-3	CASSQREGDGYTF	TGTGCCAGCAGCCAGAGGGAGGGGGATGGCTACACCTTC
.	TRBJ1-4	TRBD1	TRBV6-5	CASSRDRVVEKLFF	TGTGCCAGCAGCCGGGACAGGGTTGTTGAAAAACTGTTTTTT
.	TRBJ2-7	.	TRBV10-2	CASSAVGTSYEQYF	TGCGCCAGCAGTGCGGTGGGCACATCCTACGAGCAGTACTTC
.	TRBJ1-1	.	TRBV27	CASIRQAQGTSEAFF	TGTGCCAGCATTCGCCAAGCCCAGGGAACGTCTGAAGCTTTCTTT
.	TRBJ2-1	TRBD2	TRBV5-4	CASSSGGWGYNEQFF	TGTGCCAGCAGCTCGGGAGGTTGGGGCTACAATGAGCAGTTCTTC
.	TRBJ2-7	TRBD1	TRBV5-4	CASSLSGTVSYEQYF	TGTGCCAGCAGCTTGTCCGGGACAGTCTCCTACGAGCAGTACTTC
few	TRBJ1-1	.	TRBV28	CASRSPGPVAFF	TGTGCCAGCCGATCCCCAGGTCCGGTGGCTTTCTTT
.	TRBJ1-2	TRBD1	TRBV19	CASSLGQGNYGYTF	TGTGCCAGTAGCTTGGGACAGGGGAACTATGGCTACACCTTC
.	TRBJ2-5	TRBD1	TRBV9	CASSPDLGQGETQYF	TGTGCCAGCAGCCCAGACCTGGGACAGGGAGAGACCCAGTACTTC
.	TRBJ2-5	TRBD1	TRBV14	CASSQNGQGETQYF	TGTGCCAGCAGCCAAAACGGACAGGGGGAGACCCAGTACTTC
.	TRBJ2-3	.	TRBV7-2	CASRSAAARDTQYF	TGTGCCAGCAGGTCAGCAGCGGCTCGAGATACGCAGTATTTT
few	TRBJ1-1	TRBD1	TRBV30	CAWTTTGQDTEAFF	TGTGCCTGGACCACAACGGGACAGGACACTGAAGCTTTCTTT
.	TRBJ2-5	.	TRBV4-1	CASSPWVEGETQYF	TGCGCCAGCAGCCCCTGGGTGGAGGGTGAGACCCAGTACTTC
.	TRBJ1-2	.	TRBV27	CASALTQGGHGYTF	TGTGCCAGCGCCCTGACACAGGGTGGGCATGGCTACACCTTC
few	TRBJ1-5	.	TRBV6-1	CASSEGTAFNQPQHF	TGTGCCAGCAGTGAAGGGACAGCCTTTAATCAGCCCCAGCATTTT
.	TRBJ2-1	TRBD2	TRBV15	CATSGYSGSGGEQFF	TGTGCCACCAGCGGGTATAGCGGGAGTGGTGGTGAGCAGTTCTTC
.	TRBJ2-1	TRBD1	TRBV7-9	CASSLADRGDYNEQFF	TGTGCCAGCAGCTTAGCCGACAGGGGGGATTACAATGAGCAGTTCTTC
.	TRBJ1-5	.	TRBV9	CASSVGGSPYSNQPQHF	TGTGCCAGCAGCGTAGGGGGCAGCCCTTATAGCAATCAGCCCCAGCATTTT
.	TRBJ2-2	TRBD2	TRBV5-1	CASSLGGTMAGELFF	TGCGCCAGCAGCTTGGGAGGGACTATGGCCGGGGAGCTGTTTTTT
.	TRBJ1-4	.	TRBV7-9	CASSRTSGVMNEKLFF	TGTGCCAGCAGCCGGACCTCCGGGGTTATGAATGAAAAACTGTTTTTT
.	TRBJ2-7	TRBD1	TRBV27	CASSLTGVHEQYF	TGTGCCAGCAGTTTAACAGGGGTCCACGAGCAGTACTTC
.	TRBJ2-3	.	TRBV5-6	CASSLWWAGRSDTQYF	TGTGCCAGCAGCTTGTGGTGGGCAGGGAGGTCAGATACGCAGTATTTT
.	TRBJ1-3	.	TRBV4-1	CASSQAVRTVWLGNTIYF	TGCGCCAGCAGCCAAGCAGTACGGACAGTCTGGCTTGGAAACACCATATATTTT
few	TRBJ1-2	.	TRBV30	CAWSSWANYGYTF	TGTGCCTGGAGTTCCTGGGCAAACTATGGCTACACCTTC
.	TRBJ2-7	TRBD2	TRBV4-2	CASSQTGLAVSYEQYF	TGTGCCAGCAGCCAAACGGGACTAGCGGTTTCCTACGAGCAGTACTTC
.	TRBJ2-6	TRBD1	TRBV19	CATRDRQLTGANVLTF	TGTGCCACCCGGGACAGACAGCTTACTGGGGCCAACGTCCTGACTTTC
.	TRBJ2-1	.	TRBV6-5	CASSYSRHLGGNEQFF	TGTGCCAGCAGTTACTCGCGGCACCTCGGAGGAAATGAGCAGTTCTTC
.	TRBJ2-7	.	TRBV19	CASSIRTAYEQYF	TGTGCCAGTAGTATCCGGACAGCCTACGAGCAGTACTTC
.	TRBJ1-1	TRBD1	TRBV28	CASSLNRGLGTEAFF	TGTGCCAGCAGTTTAAACAGGGGGCTGGGCACTGAAGCTTTCTTT
.	TRBJ2-6	.	TRBV28	CASMRSGANVLTF	TGTGCCTCCATGCGCTCTGGGGCCAACGTCCTGACTTTC
.	TRBJ2-3	TRBD2	TRBV15	CATSRDPRTSGRDTSTDTQYF	TGTGCCACCAGCAGAGACCCTAGGACTAGCGGGAGGGATACTAGCACAGATACGCAGTATTTT
.	TRBJ2-6	TRBD1	TRBV28	CASSLGTGPLSGANVLTF	TGTGCCAGCAGTTTAGGGACAGGGCCCCTCTCTGGGGCCAACGTCCTGACTTTC